One sample yielded the 9 T cell receptor beta chains listed below, sequenced in a study of cytomegalovirus exposure and HLA in healthy donors (TCRdb year 2017). Libraries were constructed by the immunoSEQ multiplex PCR assay. For the multiplex PCR, a mixture combining 60 forward primers for TCR Vbeta segments and 13 reverse primers for TCR Jbeta segments was used. In TCRdb, the immuneACCESS table is reduced to in-frame sequences with V and J assigned. These tables do not hold every clone; where another copy was compared, an unresolved V gene accounts for under half, and the others remain unexplained. In all, the sample holds around 200,000 clones, and over 60% of those were seen once. About 2% of the sample rests with the top ten. Material for sequencing was PBMCs. The receptors shown here come from a male donor in good health and CMV-seronegative.

This chain links TRBV30 with TRBJ2-3; possible D gene TRBD2, 6 bases. CDR3 length equals 16 residues. Trimming pared 3 bases from V and 0 bases from J, leaving 16 bases between. Germline V CDR1 and CDR2: GTSNPN, SVGIG (reference sequence). The CDR3 nucleotides read TGTGCCTGGAGCCTCCGGGGGACGACTAGCACAGATACGCAGTATTTT. Protein: CAWSLRGTTSTDTQYF.

The chain joins TRBV6-5 to TRBJ1-2; D unclear. The V and J ends lost 0 bases and 4 bases respectively, with 15 bases between them. Germline CDR1 reads MNHEY; CDR2 reads SVGAGI. The CDR3 loop spans 16 amino acids. The CDR3 reads CASSYSTGQVVYGYTF. CDR3 in DNA: TGTGCCAGCAGTTACTCCACTGGGCAGGTTGTCTATGGCTACACCTTC.

The CDR3 loop reads CASSLTAGGFTDTQYF. The CDR3 bases are TGTGCCAGCAGTTTAACGGCAGGGGGCTTCACAGATACGCAGTATTTT. The chain employs TRBV27 and TRBJ2-3; 8 bases match TRBD1. The CDR3 is 16 residues long. Germline V gene sequence: CDR1 MNHEY, CDR2 SMNVEV (reference sequence). V shed 2 bases, J shed 2 bases, and the junction held 6 bases outside the gene matches.

This clone was picked up one time. In DNA form, the CDR3 reads TGTGCCAGCAGTTTAGGGACAAGGCATCAGCCCCAGCATTTT. Translating gives CASSLGTRHQPQHF. This chain joins TRBV27 and TRBJ1-5; maybe TRBD1 (6 bases). This CDR3 is built from 14 residues. The germline V gene encodes CDR1 MNHEY and CDR2 SMNVEV (reference sequence). Between the trimmed V and J ends, which lost 2 bases and 5 bases, there was a span of 10 bases.

This clone was observed a single time. The chain uses TRBV18 and TRBJ2-2, with D maybe TRBD1 (5 bases). CDR1 is KGHSH, CDR2 LQKENI, per germline. V lost 0 bases and J lost 3, with 14 bases in between. The CDR3 length is 17 residues. The CDR3 loop is CASSPPGTGPYTGELFF. CDR3 DNA: TGTGCCAGCTCACCACCAGGAACAGGACCATACACCGGGGAGCTGTTTTTT.

V and J are TRBV7-8 and TRBJ1-2, with 11 bases fitting TRBD1. The germline gives CDR1 SGHVS, CDR2 FQNEAQ. CDR3 length equals 15 residues. Unmatched junction bases numbered 3, after V lost 5 bases and J lost 1 base. This chain's CDR3 is CASSTGQGGNYGYTF. The CDR3 DNA reads TGTGCCAGCAGCACGGGACAGGGGGGTAACTATGGCTACACCTTC.

The rearrangement links TRBV28 to TRBJ1-2; TRBD1 matches 12 bases. CDR3 length equals 16 residues. V dropped 3 bases and J dropped 2; count of bases not matched to a gene: 4. CDR1 and CDR2 (germline): MDHEN, SYDVKM. The CDR3 DNA reads as TGTGCCAGCAGTTTGGGGACAGGGGGCCTAAACTATGGCTACACCTTC. As protein: CASSLGTGGLNYGYTF.

V usage is TRBV9 and J usage is TRBJ2-1; TRBD2 agrees at 13 bases. The CDR3 length is 21 residues. V was pared by 0 bases and J by 0 bases, with 12 bases of the junction left unmatched. The germline V gene has CDR1 SGDLS and CDR2 YYNGEE. DNA of the CDR3: TGTGCCAGCAGCGTAGGTACGGGGACTAGCGGGGAGTTTCCCTCCTACAATGAGCAGTTCTTC. Its translation: CASSVGTGTSGEFPSYNEQFF.

V usage is TRBV5-1 and J usage is TRBJ1-2, with 9 bases matching TRBD1. V gave up 3 bases and J gave up 4 bases; unmatched junction bases: 1. The CDR3 loop spans 13 amino acids. Germline CDR1 reads SGHRS; CDR2 reads YFSETQ. The CDR3 spells CASSSDRGYGYTF. The DNA for the CDR3 is TGCGCCAGCAGCTCGGACAGGGGCTATGGCTACACCTTC.